The clone carrying this T cell receptor (beta chain) was observed many times. Its antigen is currently unknown. These data are taken from a study of T cell repertoires in cytomegalovirus infection. Trimming cost V 4 bases and J 10 bases, with 17 bases left between them. Looked up from germline, CDR1 is SGHTA and CDR2 is FQGNSA. This CDR3 is 15 amino acids long. One entry per CDR3 protein results from TCRdb running MiXCR on the reads. The sample holds about 740,000 distinct CDR3 sequences, around 31% seen once. The chain uses TRBV7-2 and TRBJ1-6, with a possible D match to TRBD1 (6 bases). This TCR derives from a human donor in good health (CMV status not recorded). Some clones in this sample may be carry-over from other donors' samples. Sequenced material: cultured PBMCs, taken from culture after CMV antigen stimulation. DNA of the CDR3: TGTGCCAGCAGCTCCAGGGGCCCAATAGGATCACCCCTCCACTTT. It translates to CASSSRGPIGSPLHF.